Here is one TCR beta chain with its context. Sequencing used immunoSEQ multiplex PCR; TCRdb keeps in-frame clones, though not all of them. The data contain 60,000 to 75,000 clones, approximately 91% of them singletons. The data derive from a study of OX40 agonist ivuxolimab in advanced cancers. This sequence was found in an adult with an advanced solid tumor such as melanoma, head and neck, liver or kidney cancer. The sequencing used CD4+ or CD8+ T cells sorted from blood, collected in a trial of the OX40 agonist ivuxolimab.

The CDR3 region is CASSQDPGQGFSPLHF. CDR3 nucleotides: TGCGCCAGCAGCCAAGACCCGGGACAGGGGTTTTCACCCCTCCACTTT. The chain carries TRBV4-3 and TRBJ1-6; 10 bases line up with TRBD1. The CDR3 is made up of 16 amino acids. CDR1 is LGHNA, CDR2 YSLEER, per germline. V trimming: 0 bases; J trimming: 9 bases; junction bases outside the gene matches: 5.